The 9 T cell receptor beta chains listed next were all sequenced from one sample in a study of T cell responses to AZD1222 COVID-19 vaccine. Clones were sequenced by immunoSEQ multiplex PCR, and TCRdb holds only the in-frame ones, with some missing. Counted here are almost 95,000 clones, less than 85% occurring once; the ten biggest clones make up roughly 5%. The source was peripheral blood, collected 28 days after the second AZD1222 dose. The receptors were sampled from an adult who received the AZD1222 COVID-19 vaccine.

The chain links TRBV4-3 to TRBJ2-1, with 7 bases lining up with TRBD2. Germline lookup yields CDR1 LGHNA and CDR2 YSLEER. This CDR3 has 15 residues. V gave up 0 bases and J gave up 8 bases; unmatched junction bases: 7. The CDR3, as DNA: TGCGCCAGCAGCCAAGACAGAGCGGGGCACGATGAGCAGTTCTTC. It specifies CASSQDRAGHDEQFF.

The chain couples TRBV5-1 to TRBJ2-1, with TRBD2 matching 10 bases. V was clipped by 3 bases and J by 5 bases; unmatched bases: 8. The CDR3 covers 16 residues. Germline-derived CDR1 and CDR2 are SGHRS and YFSETQ. CDR3 protein: CASSSPLAGGDNEQFF. The CDR3 region has the DNA TGCGCCAGCAGCTCTCCCTTAGCGGGGGGCGACAATGAGCAGTTCTTC. Together with reference TRBV5-1 and TRBJ2-1, the CDR3 gives the full variable domain: KAGVTQTPRYLIKTRGQQVTLSCSPISGHRSVSWYQQTPGQGLQFLFEYFSETQRNKGNFPGRFSGRQFSNSRSEMNVSTLELGDSALYLCASSSPLAGGDNEQFFGPGTRLTVL.

The V gene is TRBV11-3, the J gene TRBJ1-5, with 11 nucleotides matching TRBD1. The CDR3 is 19 residues long. Unmatched junction bases numbered 13, after V lost 2 bases and J lost 4 bases. Germline values: CDR1 SGHNT, CDR2 YENEEA. The CDR3 spells CASSLPIRDRGVGNQPQHF. In DNA form, the CDR3 reads TGTGCCAGCAGCTTACCGATCCGGGACAGGGGGGTTGGTAATCAGCCCCAGCATTTT. Variable domain in full (rest from reference TRBV11-3 and TRBJ1-5): EAGVVQSPRYKIIEKKQPVAFWCNPISGHNTLYWYLQNLGQGPELLIRYENEEAVDDSQLPKDRFSAERLKGVDSTLKIQPAELGDSAVYLCASSLPIRDRGVGNQPQHFGDGTRLSIL.

The chain uses TRBV12-3 or TRBV12-4 and TRBJ1-2; 9 bases line up with TRBD1. V gave up 5 bases and J gave up 6 bases; unmatched junction bases: 4. The CDR3 is made up of 13 amino acids. The CDR3 reads CASSRDRVDGYTF. For the CDR3, the DNA is TGTGCCAGCAGTAGGGACAGGGTGGATGGCTACACCTTC.

In its sample, this clone was seen a few times. The chain carries TRBV15 and TRBJ2-5; the D is unclear. V shed 7 bases and J shed 2 bases, with 17 bases lying between them. Looked up from germline, CDR1 is LNHNV and CDR2 is YYDKDF (reference sequence). This CDR3 has 15 residues. The CDR3: CATTDVEEVQETQYF. In DNA form, the CDR3 reads TGTGCCACCACCGACGTGGAAGAGGTACAAGAGACCCAGTACTTC.

The rearrangement joins TRBV28 to TRBJ2-2, with TRBD1 matching 8 bases. V gave up 6 bases and J gave up 1 base; unmatched junction bases: 7. CDR3 size: 16 residues. Germline loops: CDR1 MDHEN, CDR2 SYDVKM. The CDR3 coding sequence is TGTGCCAGCAGGACAGGGGCGAGCTGGAACACCGGGGAGCTGTTTTTT. This encodes CASRTGASWNTGELFF.

The chain uses TRBV30 and TRBJ1-1; no clear D gene. In germline, CDR1 is GTSNPN, CDR2 SVGIG (reference sequence). This CDR3 comprises 12 residues. V was cut by 7 bases and J by 1 base, with 10 bases left in between. This CDR3 is CAYMGSNTEAFF. As DNA, the CDR3 is TGTGCCTATATGGGTTCGAACACTGAAGCTTTCTTT.

The rearrangement joins TRBV5-1 to TRBJ1-1; D perhaps matches TRBD1 (5 bases). This CDR3 contains 14 residues. The V gene's germline CDR1 is SGHRS and CDR2 YFSETQ. The V end lost 5 bases, the J end lost 4 bases, and 15 bases lay between the germline ends. The CDR3 spells CASRPTSGSTEAFF. The DNA for the CDR3 is TGCGCCAGCAGGCCCACGTCAGGGTCCACTGAAGCTTTCTTT. The full variable domain, with the rest looked up from reference TRBV5-1 and TRBJ1-1, is KAGVTQTPRYLIKTRGQQVTLSCSPISGHRSVSWYQQTPGQGLQFLFEYFSETQRNKGNFPGRFSGRQFSNSRSEMNVSTLELGDSALYLCASRPTSGSTEAFFGQGTRLTVV.

The chain is built from TRBV2 and TRBJ2-3, with D unclear. Germline loops: CDR1 SNHLY, CDR2 FYNNEI. The V end lost 4 bases, the J end lost 2 bases, and 7 bases lay between the germline ends. This CDR3 comprises 13 residues. CDR3 coding DNA: TGTGCCAGCAGTGGACCATCCACAGATACGCAGTATTTT. This codes for CASSGPSTDTQYF.